The clone carrying this T cell receptor (beta chain) was recorded a few times. Its specificity is not known. 5'RACE template switching generated TCR cDNA, adding a universal primer site and UMIs. From the 5' RACE reads, TCRdb called clonotypes with MiXCR, one entry per CDR3 protein. The sample consists of around 46,000 distinct CDR3 sequences, approximately 7% of them appearing once. This sample was taken from a study of T cells after yellow fever vaccination. Study observations and caveats: The secondary response peaked faster, at day 5 versus 15, but was weaker. In post-booster samples, most primary-vaccination clones reappeared (approximately 96% CD4, 88% CD8). There was a small share of clonotypes that showed up in both the CD4 and CD8 compartments.

The material sequenced was CD8+ T cells sorted from PBMCs, taken roughly 14 days after the first yellow fever vaccination. The clonotype comes from a man between 18 and 29 years old who received the YFV17D yellow fever vaccine.

The CDR3 coding sequence is TGTGCCAGCAGCTTATCACAGAGCGGTAACAATCAGCCCCAGCATTTT. Its protein product is CASSLSQSGNNQPQHF. The chain has TRBV7-9 and TRBJ1-5; unclear D gene. The CDR3 covers 16 residues. Trimming left V 2 bases short and J 3 bases short, with 14 bases between. Per germline, CDR1 SEHNR and CDR2 FQNEAQ (reference sequence).